This T cell receptor (beta chain) was retrieved from a study of neurological immune-mediated disorders. As for this clonotype: The junction departs from germline at one end; a sequencing error may be responsible.

This sample's time point: technical triplicate 3. The sorted libraries took some 1.1 million CD4+ or CD8+ T cells. From germline, CDR1 is MNHEY and CDR2 SVGAGI. This CDR3 comprises 15 residues. cDNA synthesis was performed by 5'RACE with 10-nucleotide random UMIs. TCRdb analysed the 5' RACE reads with MiXCR anew, one entry per CDR3 protein. The data contain tens of thousands of distinct CDR3 sequences, about a sixth of them singletons. The TCR comes from a female donor with HTLV-1-associated myelopathy (HAM/TSP). Sequencing was carried out using CD4+ T cells from blood. This chain connects TRBV6-5 to TRBJ1-1; TRBD1 is a possible D gene (6 bases). CDR3 region: CASRGSGAGYTEAFF. The CDR3 DNA follows: TGTGCAAGCAGGGGTTCTGGGGCGGGGTACACTGAAGCTTTCTTT.